This is a list of T cell receptor beta chains from one sample in a study of blood T cell repertoires in COVID-19. Sequenced by immunoSEQ multiplex PCR; TCRdb stores in-frame clones only, minus some. The table records about 210,000 clones, about four fifths of them present only once. The sequencing sample was made of peripheral blood. These TCRs come from a woman in her 40s with active or convalescent COVID-19. CDR3s include the opening cysteine and the closing phenylalanine or tryptophan. The order of the fields is V gene, clone size, D gene, J gene, CDR3 protein, CDR3 DNA. The D gene is left open where the match is weak. Only some rows state a clone size, as once, few, many or a class for expanded clones.

v_gene: TRBV2; abundance: -; d_gene: -; j_gene: TRBJ1-6; CDR3aa: CASSRLDGGSPLHF; CDR3nt: TGTGCCAGCAGTCGACTAGATGGGGGATCACCCCTCCACTTT
v_gene: TRBV9; abundance: -; d_gene: -; j_gene: TRBJ2-3; CDR3aa: CASSVGLGSTDTQYF; CDR3nt: TGTGCCAGCAGCGTAGGTTTGGGCAGCACAGATACGCAGTATTTT
v_gene: TRBV24-1; abundance: -; d_gene: -; j_gene: TRBJ2-5; CDR3aa: CATSDWQQETQYF; CDR3nt: TGTGCCACCAGTGATTGGCAGCAAGAGACCCAGTACTTC
v_gene: TRBV2; abundance: -; d_gene: -; j_gene: TRBJ2-7; CDR3aa: CASSSMGRSYEQYF; CDR3nt: TGTGCCAGCAGCTCCATGGGGCGGTCCTACGAGCAGTACTTC
v_gene: TRBV3-1/TRBV3-2; abundance: -; d_gene: TRBD2; j_gene: TRBJ2-1; CDR3aa: CASSQGLAGVTYNEQFF; CDR3nt: TGTGCCAGCAGCCAAGGGCTAGCGGGTGTTACCTACAATGAGCAGTTCTTC
v_gene: TRBV7-2; abundance: once; d_gene: TRBD1; j_gene: TRBJ1-5; CDR3aa: CASSSTGGHQPQHF; CDR3nt: TGTGCCAGCAGCTCTACAGGGGGTCACCAGCCCCAGCATTTT
v_gene: TRBV19; abundance: -; d_gene: TRBD1; j_gene: TRBJ1-2; CDR3aa: CASSISGTGPSYGYTF; CDR3nt: TGTGCCAGTAGTATTTCCGGGACAGGGCCGTCCTATGGCTACACCTTC
v_gene: TRBV5-5; abundance: few; d_gene: TRBD1; j_gene: TRBJ1-3; CDR3aa: CASSRGQGENTIYF; CDR3nt: TGTGCCAGCAGCCGGGGACAGGGGGAAAACACCATATATTTT
v_gene: TRBV23-1; abundance: -; d_gene: TRBD2; j_gene: TRBJ2-3; CDR3aa: CASSPGLAGPRTDTQYF; CDR3nt: TGCGCCAGCAGCCCGGGACTAGCGGGGCCCCGGACAGATACGCAGTATTTT
v_gene: TRBV11-2; abundance: -; d_gene: -; j_gene: TRBJ1-2; CDR3aa: CASSFGAGGGGYTF; CDR3nt: TGTGCCAGCAGCTTTGGTGCCGGGGGAGGTGGCTACACCTTC
v_gene: TRBV6-6; abundance: -; d_gene: -; j_gene: TRBJ1-1; CDR3aa: CASRPWGWGTEAFF; CDR3nt: TGTGCCAGCCGGCCGTGGGGCTGGGGCACTGAAGCTTTCTTT
v_gene: TRBV19; abundance: -; d_gene: -; j_gene: TRBJ2-2; CDR3aa: CASRRPGLNTGELFF; CDR3nt: TGTGCCAGTAGGAGACCGGGACTTAACACCGGGGAGCTGTTTTTT
v_gene: TRBV9; abundance: -; d_gene: -; j_gene: TRBJ1-4; CDR3aa: CASSVVAGGEKLFF; CDR3nt: TGTGCCAGCAGCGTAGTGGCGGGGGGAGAAAAACTGTTTTTT
v_gene: TRBV10-3; abundance: -; d_gene: TRBD1; j_gene: TRBJ1-2; CDR3aa: CAISAGSGQGTGYTF; CDR3nt: TGTGCCATCAGCGCGGGGTCGGGACAGGGTACTGGCTACACCTTC
v_gene: TRBV4-3; abundance: -; d_gene: TRBD1; j_gene: TRBJ2-1; CDR3aa: CASSQDAGRGHEQFF; CDR3nt: TGCGCCAGCAGCCAAGATGCTGGCAGGGGGCATGAGCAGTTCTTC
v_gene: TRBV7-9; abundance: -; d_gene: TRBD1; j_gene: TRBJ2-7; CDR3aa: CASSLHGQAGPYEQYF; CDR3nt: TGTGCCAGCAGCTTACATGGACAGGCCGGCCCCTACGAGCAGTACTTC